This record covers a single T cell receptor (beta chain). Its antigen is still unknown. The record originates from a study of T cell repertoires in cytomegalovirus infection. Study-level information: HLA-C-restricted CMV epitopes, recently identified, and well-studied HLA-B-restricted ones were used by the study. Matching HLA type, along with CMV infection, was indicated by public TCR beta signatures. Study observations and caveats: Dominating the ex vivo response were TCR beta clonotypes that were CMV-specific and HLA-C-restricted. The cumulative frequency of public TCR beta families distinguished individuals who carried CMV together with the relevant HLA.

From the reads, TCRdb called clonotypes with MiXCR, one entry per CDR3 protein. Counted here are about a million distinct CDR3 sequences, roughly 30% occurring once; the ten biggest clones make up roughly an eighth. Unmatched junction bases numbered 3, after V lost 4 bases and J lost 7 bases. The germline gives CDR1 SGHRS, CDR2 YFSETQ. The CDR3 length is 12 residues. This sample comprised cultured CD8+ T cells from PBMCs, obtained from culture after CMV antigen stimulation. The rearrangement joins TRBV5-1 to TRBJ1-2; 8 bases are a match to TRBD1. This sequence originates from a human donor in good health (CMV status not recorded). Some clones in this sample may be carry-over from other donors' samples. The CDR3 reads CASSAGGLGYTF. As DNA, the CDR3 is TGCGCCAGCAGCGCAGGGGGCCTTGGCTACACCTTC.